Listed below are T cell receptor beta chains from one sample, sequenced in a study of shared clonotypes between healthy human individuals. Method: immunoSEQ multiplex PCR; TCRdb's copy keeps in-frame clones and lacks some. The sample holds over 850,000 clones; 75% to 85% are singletons and the top ten take approximately 0.5%. What was sequenced was memory CD4+ T cells from PBMCs. The origin of the receptors is a man between 18 and 29 years old in good health. Some clones in this sample may be carry-over from other donors' samples. Both conserved end residues are part of each CDR3. D genes are given only for firm matches. A row's size may be missing; if present it is once, few, many or a size class.

j_gene: TRBJ2-7
d_gene: TRBD2
v_gene: TRBV28
len: 16
abundance: -
CDR3nt: TGTGCCAGCGGGAACCGCGGGCTAGCGGACCCCTACGAGCAGTACTTC
CDR3aa: CASGNRGLADPYEQYF

j_gene: TRBJ2-7
d_gene: -
v_gene: TRBV15
len: 16
abundance: -
CDR3nt: TGTGCCACCAGCAGAGGTAGGACAGACACCGTCTACGAGCAGTACTTC
CDR3aa: CATSRGRTDTVYEQYF

j_gene: TRBJ1-2
d_gene: TRBD1
v_gene: TRBV10-3
len: 15
abundance: -
CDR3nt: TGTGCCATCAGTGGGGGACAGGGGATCAACTATGGCTACACCTTC
CDR3aa: CAISGGQGINYGYTF

j_gene: TRBJ2-1
d_gene: TRBD2
v_gene: TRBV18
len: 16
abundance: -
CDR3nt: TGTGCCAGCTCACCACTAACCGGACTAGAAAGTGTTGAGCAGTTCTTC
CDR3aa: CASSPLTGLESVEQFF

j_gene: TRBJ2-6
d_gene: TRBD1
v_gene: TRBV27
len: 16
abundance: -
CDR3nt: TGTGCCAGCAGGTCCGGGACAGGGGCTGGGGCCAACGTCCTGACTTTC
CDR3aa: CASRSGTGAGANVLTF

j_gene: TRBJ2-4
d_gene: TRBD1
v_gene: TRBV7-2
len: 16
abundance: -
CDR3nt: TGTGCCAGCAGCTTAGGGATCCCCGGGACAGGGGACATTCAGTACTTC
CDR3aa: CASSLGIPGTGDIQYF

j_gene: TRBJ2-7
d_gene: -
v_gene: TRBV18
len: 16
abundance: -
CDR3nt: TGTGCCAGCTCACCACGGGGGGTTAGATCTCGGAACGAGCAGTACTTC
CDR3aa: CASSPRGVRSRNEQYF

j_gene: TRBJ2-3
d_gene: -
v_gene: TRBV5-1
len: 15
abundance: -
CDR3nt: TGCGCCAGCAGCTTGGAAAGGACGTACACAGATACGCAGTATTTT
CDR3aa: CASSLERTYTDTQYF

j_gene: TRBJ2-3
d_gene: -
v_gene: TRBV10-3
len: 14
abundance: many
CDR3nt: TGTGCCATCTCCGCTCTCGCCAGCACAGATACGCAGTATTTT
CDR3aa: CAISALASTDTQYF

j_gene: TRBJ1-6
d_gene: TRBD1
v_gene: TRBV2
len: 15
abundance: -
CDR3nt: TGTGCCAGCAGGGCACAGGGGGCCCTTAATTCACCCCTCCACTTT
CDR3aa: CASRAQGALNSPLHF

j_gene: TRBJ2-5
d_gene: TRBD2
v_gene: TRBV5-1
len: 16
abundance: -
CDR3nt: TGCGCCAGCAGCTTCGAGCAGGGAGGGTCCGGCGAGACCCAGTACTTC
CDR3aa: CASSFEQGGSGETQYF

j_gene: TRBJ2-7
d_gene: TRBD1
v_gene: TRBV28
len: 15
abundance: -
CDR3nt: TGTGCCAGCAGTCCCGGGGGACAGGCGATCTACGAGCAGTACTTC
CDR3aa: CASSPGGQAIYEQYF

j_gene: TRBJ1-2
d_gene: -
v_gene: TRBV11-2
len: 14
abundance: -
CDR3nt: TGTGCCAGCAGCTTAGGATCCGGGGACTATGGCTACACCTTC
CDR3aa: CASSLGSGDYGYTF

j_gene: TRBJ1-4
d_gene: -
v_gene: TRBV7-2
len: 17
abundance: once
CDR3nt: TGTGCCAGCAGCCAAGGGCGAATGGGGGGAACTAATGAAAAACTGTTTTTT
CDR3aa: CASSQGRMGGTNEKLFF

j_gene: TRBJ1-1
d_gene: -
v_gene: TRBV19
len: 17
abundance: -
CDR3nt: TGTGCCAGTACCCCGACACGGATCAGATCGATGAACACTGAAGCTTTCTTT
CDR3aa: CASTPTRIRSMNTEAFF

j_gene: TRBJ1-1
d_gene: TRBD1
v_gene: TRBV2
len: 14
abundance: -
CDR3nt: TGTGCCAGCAGGGACAGGGCCGCTTACACTGAAGCTTTCTTT
CDR3aa: CASRDRAAYTEAFF

j_gene: TRBJ2-3
d_gene: -
v_gene: TRBV9
len: 13
abundance: -
CDR3nt: TGTGCCAGCAGCGTAGGGTTCACAGATACGCAGTATTTT
CDR3aa: CASSVGFTDTQYF